The 20 T cell receptor beta chains below were found in one sample sequenced in a study of blood T cell repertoires in COVID-19. Method: immunoSEQ multiplex PCR; TCRdb's copy keeps in-frame clones and lacks some. The repertoire includes fewer than 110,000 clones, roughly 88% of them detected once, and around 6.5% sits in the top ten. What was sequenced was peripheral blood. The source of these receptors is a man aged 45-65 years with active or convalescent COVID-19.

This chain links TRBV30 with TRBJ2-1; 7 nucleotides agree with TRBD2. Germline CDR1 is GTSNPN and CDR2 is SVGIG (reference sequence). This CDR3 has 10 residues. V dropped 6 bases and J dropped 14; count of bases not matched to a gene: 7. CDR3 loop: CACGGGEKFF. The DNA for the CDR3 is TGTGCCTGCGGTGGGGGGGAGAAGTTCTTC.

This clone occurred a few times. This sequence joins TRBV3-1 (or the pseudogene TRBV3-2) and TRBJ1-1; D might be TRBD1 (5 bases). CDR3 size: 14 residues. The V end was cut by 3 bases, the J end by 5 bases, with 13 bases between. In germline, CDR1 is LGHDT, CDR2 YNNKEL (reference sequence). This CDR3 is CASSQQGGWTEAFF. DNA of the CDR3: TGTGCCAGCAGCCAGCAGGGTGGATGGACTGAAGCTTTCTTT.

The chain couples TRBV24-1 to TRBJ2-7; D is perhaps TRBD2 (5 bases). Germline CDR1 KGHDR, CDR2 SFDVKD. The CDR3 length is 15 residues. V lost 3 bases, J lost 2 bases, and 13 bases lay in between. This CDR3 is CATSDRGSPPYEQYF. The CDR3 DNA reads TGTGCCACCAGTGATCGGGGTTCCCCTCCCTACGAGCAGTACTTC.

This chain connects TRBV6-2 or TRBV6-3 to TRBJ2-1; 13 bases align to TRBD2. CDR3 size: 17 residues. The junction had 6 bases not matched to a gene; V was cut back by 3 bases and J by 4 bases. In germline, CDR1 is MNHEY, CDR2 SVGEGT. Here the CDR3 reads CASSYRLAGGGYNEQFF. CDR3 sequence (DNA): TGTGCCAGCAGTTATCGACTAGCGGGAGGTGGGTACAATGAGCAGTTCTTC.

The chain uses TRBV10-3 and TRBJ2-3, with 7 bases that match TRBD1. Trimming took 6 bases from V and 1 from J; bases not matched to a gene: 7. Germline V gives CDR1 ENHRY, CDR2 SYGVKD. The CDR3 spans 15 residues. CDR3 bases: TGTGCCATCAGGACCACAGGGGCCGGCACAGATACGCAGTATTTT. Translating it yields CAIRTTGAGTDTQYF.

The J gene is TRBJ2-2, the V gene TRBV28, with D perhaps TRBD2 (5 bases). The CDR3 is 12 residues long. Germline V gene data show CDR1 as MDHEN and CDR2 as SYDVKM. Here the CDR3 DNA reads TGTGCGGTCGGGATGAACACCGGGGAGCTGTTTTTT. It specifies CAVGMNTGELFF.

The chain employs TRBV5-1 and TRBJ1-2; 7 bases align to TRBD1. The CDR3 is 12 amino acids. Germline values: CDR1 SGHRS, CDR2 YFSETQ. Germline trimming cut 5 bases from V and 5 bases from J; bases unmatched to any gene: 3. The DNA for the CDR3 is TGCGCCAGCAGAGAGACAGGGTATGGCTACACCTTC. Protein sequence: CASRETGYGYTF.

The J gene is TRBJ1-4, the V gene TRBV30; D remains ambiguous. The germline gives CDR1 GTSNPN, CDR2 SVGIG (reference sequence). The length of the CDR3 is 11 residues. V was clipped by 1 base and J by 6 bases, with 3 bases between them. The CDR3 reads CAWSADEKLFF. In DNA form, the CDR3 reads TGTGCCTGGAGTGCGGATGAAAAACTGTTTTTT. The complete variable domain, with remaining parts taken from reference TRBV30 and TRBJ1-4, reads SQTIHQWPATLVQPVGSPLSLECTVEGTSNPNLYWYRQAAGRGLQLLFYSVGIGQISSEVPQNLSASRPQDRQFILSSKKLLLSDSGFYLCAWSADEKLFFGSGTQLSVL.

This clone was detected only once. V gene TRBV28 combines with J gene TRBJ1-1, with unresolved D. Deletions cut 3 bases from V and 2 bases from J, with 10 bases between. In germline, CDR1 is MDHEN, CDR2 SYDVKM. CDR3 size: 14 residues. The CDR3 bases are TGTGCCAGCAGTTTGAATCCGCGAAACACTGAAGCTTTCTTT. It codes for CASSLNPRNTEAFF.

CDR3 protein: CASINNYGYTF. In DNA form, the CDR3 reads TGTGCCAGCATTAATAACTATGGCTACACCTTC. The chain joins TRBV28 to TRBJ1-2; D not certain. The CDR3 runs to 11 residues. V dropped 7 bases and J dropped 1 base, with 4 bases sitting between them. Per the germline V gene, CDR1 is MDHEN and CDR2 is SYDVKM.

This chain links TRBV3-1 (or the pseudogene TRBV3-2) with TRBJ1-1; maybe TRBD1 (5 bases). V gave up 4 bases and J gave up 5 bases, with 20 bases separating them. The CDR3 totals 16 residues. Germline CDR1 reads LGHDT; CDR2 reads YNNKEL (reference sequence). The CDR3: CASSLRKTAIRTEAFF. Here the CDR3 DNA reads TGTGCCAGCAGCCTCAGAAAGACAGCGATAAGGACTGAAGCTTTCTTT.

The chain links TRBV28 to TRBJ2-5; perhaps TRBD2 as D (5 bases). The germline V gene encodes CDR1 MDHEN and CDR2 SYDVKM. The length of the CDR3 is 14 residues. Trimming left V 8 bases short and J 2 bases short, with 15 bases between. The CDR3 region has the DNA TGTGCCAGCGAAACGACTACCCCTCAAGAGACCCAGTACTTC. It codes for CASETTTPQETQYF.

The chain carries TRBV2 and TRBJ2-2; 8 bases are shared with TRBD1. The V gene's germline CDR1 is SNHLY and CDR2 FYNNEI. The CDR3 runs to 15 residues. V was clipped by 4 bases and J by 4 bases; unmatched bases: 5. Here the CDR3 DNA reads TGTGCCAGCAGTGTCGGACAGGGTAGCACCGGGGAGCTGTTTTTT. It specifies CASSVGQGSTGELFF.

The chain combines TRBV9 with TRBJ2-3; D might be TRBD1 (5 bases). From germline, CDR1 is SGDLS and CDR2 YYNGEE. Trimming stripped 0 bases from V and 0 bases from J, with 11 bases between. This CDR3 spans 16 amino acids. The CDR3: CASSVATGRSTDTQYF. CDR3 coding DNA: TGTGCCAGCAGCGTAGCTACAGGACGGAGCACAGATACGCAGTATTTT.

The chain recombines TRBV5-1 with TRBJ1-2; no clear D. Trimming took off 1 base at V and 2 bases at J, with 9 bases between the two ends. Germline V lookup: CDR1 SGHRS, CDR2 YFSETQ. The CDR3 totals 14 residues. The CDR3 loop reads CASSLTDVNYGYTF. Written as DNA, the CDR3 is TGCGCCAGCAGCTTGACAGATGTAAACTATGGCTACACCTTC.

This chain uses TRBV27 with TRBJ2-1; 7 bases agree with TRBD2. The CDR3 extends over 17 amino acids. Trimming cost V 6 bases and J 2 bases; bases outside gene matches: 13. Germline V lookup: CDR1 MNHEY, CDR2 SMNVEV (reference sequence). Here the CDR3 reads CASRLGGRETPYNEQFF. As DNA, the CDR3 is TGTGCCAGCAGACTGGGTGGGAGGGAAACCCCCTACAATGAGCAGTTCTTC.

The chain is built from TRBV6-2 or TRBV6-3 and TRBJ2-3; 15 positions match TRBD2. This CDR3 has 17 residues. Unmatched junction bases numbered 2, after V lost 2 bases and J lost 2 bases. Germline V gives CDR1 MNHEY, CDR2 SVGEGT. CDR3 loop: CASSYGLAGGPTDTQYF. The CDR3 region has the DNA TGTGCCAGCAGTTACGGACTAGCGGGAGGGCCCACAGATACGCAGTATTTT.

The chain recombines TRBV5-6 with TRBJ2-1; 11 positions match TRBD2. With 5 bases clipped from V and 4 bases from J, the junction kept 2 bases outside the gene matches. The germline V gene has CDR1 SGHDT and CDR2 YYEEEE. There are 14 residues in the CDR3. CDR3 sequence (DNA): TGTGCCAGCAGGAGGACTAGCGGGTACAATGAGCAGTTCTTC. Amino acids: CASRRTSGYNEQFF.

The chain employs TRBV6-2 or TRBV6-3 and TRBJ2-1, with 9 bases identical to TRBD2. This CDR3 is built from 16 residues. J gave up 10 bases and V 5 bases, and 15 bases lay outside the gene matches. CDR1 is MNHEY, CDR2 SVGEGT, per germline. The CDR3 DNA reads as TGTGCCAGCAGTCGAACCGGGACTAGCTCCTCCGTGGAGCAGTTCTTC. Its translation is CASSRTGTSSSVEQFF.

This clone was detected once. This chain links TRBV4-2 with TRBJ1-2; TRBD1 matches 7 bases. CDR3 size: 14 residues. Germline values: CDR1 LGHNA, CDR2 YNFKEQ. J lost 4 bases, V lost 4 bases, and 6 bases had no gene match. CDR3 coding DNA: TGTGCCAGCAGCCTGCCAGGGGGACTCTATGGCTACACCTTC. Its protein is CASSLPGGLYGYTF.